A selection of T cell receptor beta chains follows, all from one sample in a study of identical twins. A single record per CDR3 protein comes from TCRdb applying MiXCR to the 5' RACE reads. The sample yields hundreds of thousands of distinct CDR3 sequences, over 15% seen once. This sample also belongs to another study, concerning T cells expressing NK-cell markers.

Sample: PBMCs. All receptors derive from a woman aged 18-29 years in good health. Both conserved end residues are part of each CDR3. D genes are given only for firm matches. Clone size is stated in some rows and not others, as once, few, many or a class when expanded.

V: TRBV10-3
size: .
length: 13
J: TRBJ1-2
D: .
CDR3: CAISETANYGYTF
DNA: TGTGCCATCAGTGAGACCGCTAACTATGGCTACACCTTC

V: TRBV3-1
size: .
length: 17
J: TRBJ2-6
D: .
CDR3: CASSQDQGVAGANVLTF
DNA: TGTGCCAGCAGCCAAGATCAGGGAGTAGCTGGGGCCAACGTCCTGACTTTC

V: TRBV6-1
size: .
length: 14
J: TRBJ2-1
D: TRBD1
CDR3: CASSRDRANNEQFF
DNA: TGTGCCAGCAGTAGGGACAGGGCGAACAATGAGCAGTTCTTC

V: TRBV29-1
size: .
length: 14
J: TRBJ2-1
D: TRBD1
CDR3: CSVLGQLSHNEQFF
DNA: TGCAGCGTTCTGGGACAGCTTTCGCACAATGAGCAGTTCTTC

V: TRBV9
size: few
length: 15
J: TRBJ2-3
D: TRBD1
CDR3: CASSVWTGHTDTQYF
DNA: TGTGCCAGCAGCGTTTGGACAGGGCACACAGATACGCAGTATTTT

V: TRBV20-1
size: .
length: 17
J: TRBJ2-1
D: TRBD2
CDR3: CSARRGRTSGSYNEQFF
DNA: TGCAGTGCTAGAAGGGGAAGGACTAGCGGTTCCTACAATGAGCAGTTCTTC

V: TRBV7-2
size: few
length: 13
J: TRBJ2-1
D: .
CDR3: CASSPPFYGEQFF
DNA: TGTGCCAGCAGCCCCCCGTTCTACGGTGAGCAGTTCTTC

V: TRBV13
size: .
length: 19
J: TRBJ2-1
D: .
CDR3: CASSGGQVTGGLLYNEQFF
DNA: TGTGCCAGCAGCGGGGGACAGGTCACGGGGGGACTGCTCTACAATGAGCAGTTCTTC

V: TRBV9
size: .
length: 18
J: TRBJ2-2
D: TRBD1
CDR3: CASSVTSRGQANTGELFF
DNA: TGTGCCAGCAGCGTCACAAGTCGGGGACAGGCGAACACCGGGGAGCTGTTTTTT

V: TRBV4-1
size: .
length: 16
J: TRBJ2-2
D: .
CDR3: CASSLQGFPNTGELFF
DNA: TGCGCCAGCAGCCTACAGGGTTTCCCGAACACCGGGGAGCTGTTTTTT

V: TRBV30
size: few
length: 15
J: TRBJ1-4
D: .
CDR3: CAWSGVWERGEKLFF
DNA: TGTGCCTGGAGCGGGGTCTGGGAGAGGGGCGAAAAACTGTTTTTT

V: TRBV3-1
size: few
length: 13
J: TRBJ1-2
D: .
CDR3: CASSHHLPFGYTF
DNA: TGTGCCAGCAGCCACCACCTACCTTTTGGCTACACCTTC

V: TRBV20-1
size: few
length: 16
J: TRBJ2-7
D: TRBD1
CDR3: CSARDPFRGSSYEQYF
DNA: TGCAGTGCTAGAGATCCCTTCAGGGGGAGCTCCTACGAGCAGTACTTC

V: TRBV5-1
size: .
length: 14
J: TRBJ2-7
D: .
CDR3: CASSLTAGSYEQYF
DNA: TGCGCCAGCAGCTTAACGGCTGGGTCCTACGAGCAGTACTTC

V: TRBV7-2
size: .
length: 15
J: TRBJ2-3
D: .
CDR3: CASSSRDLSTDTQYF
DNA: TGTGCCAGCAGCTCTAGAGACCTTAGCACAGATACGCAGTATTTT

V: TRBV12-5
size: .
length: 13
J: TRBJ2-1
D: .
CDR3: CASGTGNYNEQFF
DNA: TGTGCTAGTGGGACAGGTAACTACAATGAGCAGTTCTTC